The rows below give T cell receptor beta chains drawn from one sample of a study of T cell changes during pregnancy in multiple sclerosis. This table comes from immunoSEQ multiplex PCR, and its TCRdb copy is limited to in-frame clones, with some not included. The sample lists about 89,000 clones; just under 95% were seen once. The material sequenced was peripheral blood, taken in the third trimester of pregnancy. These receptors were obtained from a female donor with multiple sclerosis, enrolled in a pregnancy study. Each CDR3 is given with its conserved first and last residue. D genes are given only for firm matches. Size tells how often a clone was seen (once, few, many) or the class of an expanded clone, and some rows leave it out.

CDR3 DNA: TGTGCCAGCAGCTTAGAGCGTGTTAACACTGAAGCTTTCTTT
CDR3 protein: CASSLERVNTEAFF
J gene: TRBJ1-1
clone size: NA
V gene: TRBV7-9
D gene: NA

CDR3 DNA: TGCAGCGTTGACAGGGTTCAAGGCTATGGCTACACCTTC
CDR3 protein: CSVDRVQGYGYTF
J gene: TRBJ1-2
clone size: NA
V gene: TRBV29-1
D gene: NA

CDR3 DNA: TGCGCCAGCAGCTTGACGACAGGTAAAGTTTACGAGCAGTACTTC
CDR3 protein: CASSLTTGKVYEQYF
J gene: TRBJ2-7
clone size: NA
V gene: TRBV5-1
D gene: NA

CDR3 DNA: TGCGCCAGCAGCTTTACGGGAGGGTCCCAAGAGACCCAGTACTTC
CDR3 protein: CASSFTGGSQETQYF
J gene: TRBJ2-5
clone size: NA
V gene: TRBV5-1
D gene: TRBD2

CDR3 DNA: TGTGCCAGCAGTCAGACTACGGGACAGGGGAGAGAGACCCAGTACTTC
CDR3 protein: CASSQTTGQGRETQYF
J gene: TRBJ2-5
clone size: NA
V gene: TRBV5-8
D gene: TRBD1

CDR3 DNA: TGTGCCAGCAGTGAAGCTGGCTGGGACAGCTATGGCTACACCTTC
CDR3 protein: CASSEAGWDSYGYTF
J gene: TRBJ1-2
clone size: NA
V gene: TRBV25-1
D gene: TRBD1

CDR3 DNA: TGTGCCAGCAGTCGGGACAGCAGCACAGATACGCAGTATTTT
CDR3 protein: CASSRDSSTDTQYF
J gene: TRBJ2-3
clone size: NA
V gene: TRBV2
D gene: TRBD1

CDR3 DNA: TGTGCCAGCAGAGAGGTAAGCTCCTACGAGCAGTACTTC
CDR3 protein: CASREVSSYEQYF
J gene: TRBJ2-7
clone size: NA
V gene: TRBV27
D gene: NA

CDR3 DNA: TGCGCCAGCAGGTCGAGCGGGAGGGCCGACTCCTACAATGAGCAGTTCTTC
CDR3 protein: CASRSSGRADSYNEQFF
J gene: TRBJ2-1
clone size: NA
V gene: TRBV5-1
D gene: TRBD2

CDR3 DNA: TGTGCCAGCAGCTTAGGAACGGGGGAGACCCAGTACTTC
CDR3 protein: CASSLGTGETQYF
J gene: TRBJ2-5
clone size: NA
V gene: TRBV7-2
D gene: NA

CDR3 DNA: TGTGCCAGCAGTTTTCGGGGGGCACCTAATGAAAAACTGTTTTTT
CDR3 protein: CASSFRGAPNEKLFF
J gene: TRBJ1-4
clone size: NA
V gene: TRBV28
D gene: NA

CDR3 DNA: TGTGCCAGCTCACCCCTAGCGAGACAAGAGACCCAGTACTTC
CDR3 protein: CASSPLARQETQYF
J gene: TRBJ2-5
clone size: NA
V gene: TRBV18
D gene: NA

CDR3 DNA: TGTGCCAGCAGCGAGAGGACAGGGACGTCCGGCTACACCTTC
CDR3 protein: CASSERTGTSGYTF
J gene: TRBJ1-2
clone size: NA
V gene: TRBV9
D gene: TRBD1

CDR3 DNA: TGTGCCAGTAGTATTGGGCCGGGACAGCAAGAGACCCAGTACTTC
CDR3 protein: CASSIGPGQQETQYF
J gene: TRBJ2-5
clone size: NA
V gene: TRBV19
D gene: TRBD1

CDR3 DNA: TGTGCCAGCAGTCAGGGACAGAAGAACACTGAAGCTTTCTTT
CDR3 protein: CASSQGQKNTEAFF
J gene: TRBJ1-1
clone size: NA
V gene: TRBV25-1
D gene: TRBD1

CDR3 DNA: TGTGCCACCTCCGGGACTTCCCTTTCTTACAATGAGCAGTTCTTC
CDR3 protein: CATSGTSLSYNEQFF
J gene: TRBJ2-1
clone size: NA
V gene: TRBV10-3
D gene: NA

CDR3 DNA: TGCGCCAGCAGTGAGCGGTTGCAGGAACAGGGGGACCCCTCCTCCAATCAGCCCCAGCATTTT
CDR3 protein: CASSERLQEQGDPSSNQPQHF
J gene: TRBJ1-5
clone size: NA
V gene: TRBV10-1
D gene: TRBD1

CDR3 DNA: TGTGCCAGTAGTGTAGGGACAGCCGCAAATCAGCCCCAGCATTTT
CDR3 protein: CASSVGTAANQPQHF
J gene: TRBJ1-5
clone size: once
V gene: TRBV19
D gene: TRBD1

CDR3 DNA: TGCAGCGTTGAACTAGCGTCTAGCACAGATACGCAGTATTTT
CDR3 protein: CSVELASSTDTQYF
J gene: TRBJ2-3
clone size: NA
V gene: TRBV29-1
D gene: NA

CDR3 DNA: TGTGCCAGTAGTACCGTTCATATTCTACCTTCTGGCTACACCTTC
CDR3 protein: CASSTVHILPSGYTF
J gene: TRBJ1-2
clone size: NA
V gene: TRBV19
D gene: NA

CDR3 DNA: TGTGCCAGCACCCTAGGGGGCGCTGAGCAGTTCTTC
CDR3 protein: CASTLGGAEQFF
J gene: TRBJ2-1
clone size: NA
V gene: TRBV7-9
D gene: TRBD1

CDR3 DNA: TGTGCCAGCAGCGTAACCCCGATAGGGACAGGGGAGGGAGGCTACACCTTC
CDR3 protein: CASSVTPIGTGEGGYTF
J gene: TRBJ1-2
clone size: NA
V gene: TRBV9
D gene: TRBD1

CDR3 DNA: TGTGCCAGCAGTGAAAGGCTAGCGGGAGCCTACAATGAGCAGTTCTTC
CDR3 protein: CASSERLAGAYNEQFF
J gene: TRBJ2-1
clone size: NA
V gene: TRBV6-1
D gene: TRBD2

CDR3 DNA: TGTGCCAGCAGTGAGGCGGCAGCGGCTACGCAGTATTTT
CDR3 protein: CASSEAAAATQYF
J gene: TRBJ2-3
clone size: NA
V gene: TRBV6-4
D gene: NA

CDR3 DNA: TGTGCCAGCAGTGGTCGGGACAGGCCGCGCCTAACGGGGGAGCAGTACTTC
CDR3 protein: CASSGRDRPRLTGEQYF
J gene: TRBJ2-7
clone size: NA
V gene: TRBV6-1
D gene: TRBD1